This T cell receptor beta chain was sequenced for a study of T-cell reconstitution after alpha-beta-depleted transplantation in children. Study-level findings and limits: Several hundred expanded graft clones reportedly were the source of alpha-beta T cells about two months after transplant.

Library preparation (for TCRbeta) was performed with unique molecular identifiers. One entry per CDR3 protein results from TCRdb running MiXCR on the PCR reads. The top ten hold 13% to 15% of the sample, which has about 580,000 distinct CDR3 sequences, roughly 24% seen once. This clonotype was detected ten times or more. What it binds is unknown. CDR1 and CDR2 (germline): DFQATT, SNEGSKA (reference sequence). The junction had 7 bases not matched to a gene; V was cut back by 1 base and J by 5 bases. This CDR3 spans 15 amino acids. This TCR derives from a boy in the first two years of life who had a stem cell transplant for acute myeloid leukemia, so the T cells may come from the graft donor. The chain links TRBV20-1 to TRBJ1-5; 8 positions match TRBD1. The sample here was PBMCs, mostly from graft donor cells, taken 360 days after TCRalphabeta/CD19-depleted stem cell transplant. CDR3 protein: CSARARGRGYQPQHF. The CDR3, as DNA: TGCAGTGCTAGAGCCAGGGGGCGAGGTTATCAGCCCCAGCATTTT.